The rows below give T cell receptor beta chains drawn from one sample of a study of T cells in Graves' hyperthyroidism and ophthalmopathy. In TCRdb, the multiplex PCR reads were re-called with MiXCR into one record per CDR3 protein. The sample lists around 350,000 distinct CDR3 sequences, about 17% seen once, with more than 30% in the top ten. What was sequenced was blood. Source of these receptors: a woman in her twenties or thirties with Graves' hyperthyroidism that later progressed to Graves' ophthalmopathy. The CDR3 runs from the conserved cysteine through the conserved F or W. The order of the fields is J gene, D gene, V gene, clone size, CDR3 DNA, CDR3 protein. A D gene is named only where the DNA matches it firmly. Some rows mark clone size as missing; the rest say once, few, many or name a class of expanded clone.

j_gene: TRBJ2-7
d_gene: NA
v_gene: TRBV27
abundance: many
CDR3nt: TGTGCCAGCAGTTTATCTGTGTCGGGCTCCTACGAGCAGTACTTC
CDR3aa: CASSLSVSGSYEQYF

j_gene: TRBJ2-1
d_gene: TRBD2
v_gene: TRBV11-3
abundance: many
CDR3nt: TGTGCCAGCAGCTTGGGTAGCGGGATGTCGTACAATGAGCAGTTCTTC
CDR3aa: CASSLGSGMSYNEQFF

j_gene: TRBJ1-3
d_gene: NA
v_gene: TRBV5-1
abundance: many
CDR3nt: TGCGCCAGCAGCATTGGAGTCAGCTCTGGAAACACCATATATTTT
CDR3aa: CASSIGVSSGNTIYF

j_gene: TRBJ1-2
d_gene: NA
v_gene: TRBV12-3/TRBV12-4
abundance: many
CDR3nt: TGTGCCAGCAGCACCTATGGGACGGCTGCTGGCTACACCTTC
CDR3aa: CASSTYGTAAGYTF

j_gene: TRBJ2-4
d_gene: NA
v_gene: TRBV18
abundance: NA
CDR3nt: TGTGCCAGCTCACCACAGGGGAGGATACTAGCCAAAAACATTCAGTACTTC
CDR3aa: CASSPQGRILAKNIQYF

j_gene: TRBJ1-2
d_gene: NA
v_gene: TRBV30
abundance: many
CDR3nt: TGTGCCTGCCCTATGGCCTTAGACTATGGCTACACCTTC
CDR3aa: CACPMALDYGYTF

j_gene: TRBJ1-1
d_gene: TRBD1
v_gene: TRBV19
abundance: few
CDR3nt: TGTGCCAGTAGTGACAGGGCGAACACTGAAGCTTTCTTT
CDR3aa: CASSDRANTEAFF

j_gene: TRBJ1-2
d_gene: TRBD1
v_gene: TRBV28
abundance: many
CDR3nt: TGTGCCAGCATAGGGACAGTAAATCCTTTCAACGGCTACACCTTC
CDR3aa: CASIGTVNPFNGYTF

j_gene: TRBJ1-4
d_gene: NA
v_gene: TRBV20-1
abundance: NA
CDR3nt: TGCAGTTCCCATCCCCCCTCCCTAGTGTTCGAGTTTTTT
CDR3aa: CSSHPPSLVFEFF

j_gene: TRBJ2-3
d_gene: TRBD2
v_gene: TRBV9
abundance: few
CDR3nt: TGTGCCAGCAGCGAAGATAGCGGGACTAGCACAGATACGCAGTATTTT
CDR3aa: CASSEDSGTSTDTQYF

j_gene: TRBJ2-3
d_gene: TRBD1
v_gene: TRBV30
abundance: few
CDR3nt: TGTGCCTGGAGTTACAAGACAGGGACCAGCACAGATACGCAGTATTTT
CDR3aa: CAWSYKTGTSTDTQYF

j_gene: TRBJ2-7
d_gene: NA
v_gene: TRBV28
abundance: few
CDR3nt: TGTGCCAGCAGCCACAACCAGGGGTTTACCTACGAGCAGTACTTC
CDR3aa: CASSHNQGFTYEQYF

j_gene: TRBJ2-1
d_gene: TRBD2
v_gene: TRBV9
abundance: many
CDR3nt: TGTGCCAGCAGCGTAGGGTCTAGCGGGGGATTGGAATACAATGAGCAGTTCTTC
CDR3aa: CASSVGSSGGLEYNEQFF

j_gene: TRBJ2-1
d_gene: NA
v_gene: TRBV7-8
abundance: few
CDR3nt: TGTGCCAGCAGCTTAAATCACCCGGGACCCAATTTATACAATGAGCAGTTCTTC
CDR3aa: CASSLNHPGPNLYNEQFF

j_gene: TRBJ1-1
d_gene: NA
v_gene: TRBV19
abundance: few
CDR3nt: TGTGCCAGTAGTACCAGGCGCATGAACACTGAAGCTTTCTTT
CDR3aa: CASSTRRMNTEAFF

j_gene: TRBJ1-1
d_gene: NA
v_gene: TRBV30
abundance: many
CDR3nt: TGTGCCTGGAGTGACAACAGCGATGAAGCTTTCTTT
CDR3aa: CAWSDNSDEAFF

j_gene: TRBJ2-7
d_gene: NA
v_gene: TRBV12-3/TRBV12-4
abundance: many
CDR3nt: TGTGCCAGCAGTTTTGAGGACGTGGGGCAGTACTTC
CDR3aa: CASSFEDVGQYF

j_gene: TRBJ2-1
d_gene: NA
v_gene: TRBV5-1
abundance: once
CDR3nt: TGCGCCAGCAGCTTGGACCGGGACCTAAGCTCCTACAATGAGCAGTTCTTC
CDR3aa: CASSLDRDLSSYNEQFF

j_gene: TRBJ2-1
d_gene: TRBD1
v_gene: TRBV7-6
abundance: many
CDR3nt: TGTGCCAGCAGCTCAACTACAGGGGCCACTTATCAATACAATGAGCAGTTCTTC
CDR3aa: CASSSTTGATYQYNEQFF

j_gene: TRBJ2-5
d_gene: TRBD1
v_gene: TRBV4-1
abundance: many
CDR3nt: TGCGCCAGCAGCCCCGAGGGACAGGGAGAGACCCAGTACTTC
CDR3aa: CASSPEGQGETQYF

j_gene: TRBJ2-2
d_gene: NA
v_gene: TRBV28
abundance: many
CDR3nt: TGTGCCAGCAGTCCTACTCTATCCTCCGGGGAGCTGTTTTTT
CDR3aa: CASSPTLSSGELFF

j_gene: TRBJ1-2
d_gene: NA
v_gene: TRBV7-9
abundance: NA
CDR3nt: TGTGCCAGCAGCTTAGCGGGGGGGACCGACCGAGAGAACTATGGCTACACCTTC
CDR3aa: CASSLAGGTDRENYGYTF

j_gene: TRBJ2-5
d_gene: NA
v_gene: TRBV13
abundance: NA
CDR3nt: TGTGCCAGCAGCGCAACTATCGTCAGGACCCAATACTTC
CDR3aa: CASSATIVRTQYF

j_gene: TRBJ1-2
d_gene: NA
v_gene: TRBV3-1
abundance: many
CDR3nt: TGTGCCAGCAGCCAAGACTCCGGGCGTGGCTACACCTTC
CDR3aa: CASSQDSGRGYTF

j_gene: TRBJ1-1
d_gene: NA
v_gene: TRBV2
abundance: NA
CDR3nt: TGTGCCAGCAGTCGGGCCTCGGGGGCTGAAGCTTTCTTT
CDR3aa: CASSRASGAEAFF

j_gene: TRBJ2-6
d_gene: TRBD1
v_gene: TRBV2
abundance: many
CDR3nt: TGTGCCAGCAGAGTGACAGGGACTGGGGCCAACGTCCTGACTTTC
CDR3aa: CASRVTGTGANVLTF

j_gene: TRBJ2-2
d_gene: NA
v_gene: TRBV2
abundance: many
CDR3nt: TGTGCCAGCAAATTAGGGGAAAACACCGGGGAGCTGTTTTTT
CDR3aa: CASKLGENTGELFF

j_gene: TRBJ2-2
d_gene: NA
v_gene: TRBV28
abundance: many
CDR3nt: TGTGCCAGCAGTTTATTCCGGGACTCCTACACCGGGGAGCTGTTTTTT
CDR3aa: CASSLFRDSYTGELFF

j_gene: TRBJ2-1
d_gene: NA
v_gene: TRBV6-5
abundance: NA
CDR3nt: TGTGCCGGCAGTTCCCCGGGTAGGACCTACAATGAGCAGTTCTTC
CDR3aa: CAGSSPGRTYNEQFF

j_gene: TRBJ2-3
d_gene: TRBD2
v_gene: TRBV6-5
abundance: many
CDR3nt: TGTGCCAGCAGTTACGCGCGGGAGGGCCCCGATACGCAGTATTTT
CDR3aa: CASSYAREGPDTQYF

j_gene: TRBJ2-2
d_gene: TRBD1
v_gene: TRBV12-3/TRBV12-4
abundance: many
CDR3nt: TGTGCCAGCAGTCCCGGAACAGGGGTCGGGGAGCTGTTTTTT
CDR3aa: CASSPGTGVGELFF

j_gene: TRBJ1-5
d_gene: TRBD1
v_gene: TRBV27
abundance: many
CDR3nt: TGTGCCAGCAGTAAACAGACAGGGGGCAATCAGCCCCAGCATTTT
CDR3aa: CASSKQTGGNQPQHF

j_gene: TRBJ2-1
d_gene: NA
v_gene: TRBV27
abundance: NA
CDR3nt: TGTGCCAGCAGTTTCGCCTCCTACAATGAGCAGTTCTTC
CDR3aa: CASSFASYNEQFF

j_gene: TRBJ2-5
d_gene: TRBD1
v_gene: TRBV27
abundance: many
CDR3nt: TGTGCCAGCAGTTTAGGAAGGTATACGGCAGGGGGCGAGGAGACCCAGTACTTC
CDR3aa: CASSLGRYTAGGEETQYF

j_gene: TRBJ2-3
d_gene: TRBD2
v_gene: TRBV7-9
abundance: many
CDR3nt: TGTGCCAGCAGCTTGGCTACCGGGGGGGCGTTCACAGATACGCAGTATTTT
CDR3aa: CASSLATGGAFTDTQYF

j_gene: TRBJ2-7
d_gene: NA
v_gene: TRBV28
abundance: many
CDR3nt: TGTGCCAGCACCAGAGTGTTTACCTACGAGCAGTACTTC
CDR3aa: CASTRVFTYEQYF

j_gene: TRBJ1-6
d_gene: NA
v_gene: TRBV6-1
abundance: many
CDR3nt: TGTGCCAGCAGCCCACAGGGAAGAAGCTCACCCCTCCACTTT
CDR3aa: CASSPQGRSSPLHF

j_gene: TRBJ2-7
d_gene: TRBD2
v_gene: TRBV5-1
abundance: NA
CDR3nt: TGCGCCAGCAGCCCAGTAGGGACTAGCGGACACTACGAGCAGTACTTC
CDR3aa: CASSPVGTSGHYEQYF

j_gene: TRBJ2-1
d_gene: TRBD2
v_gene: TRBV30
abundance: many
CDR3nt: TGTGCCTTGACTAGCGGCCGGCTAGAGCAGTTCTTC
CDR3aa: CALTSGRLEQFF

j_gene: TRBJ2-3
d_gene: TRBD2
v_gene: TRBV28
abundance: many
CDR3nt: TGTGCCAGCAGTTTAGGTCCTAGCGGGTCTAGCACAGATACGCAGTATTTT
CDR3aa: CASSLGPSGSSTDTQYF

j_gene: TRBJ1-4
d_gene: NA
v_gene: TRBV6-1
abundance: NA
CDR3nt: TGTGCCAGCAGTGATAAGGAGATACGTGAAAAACTGTTTTTT
CDR3aa: CASSDKEIREKLFF

j_gene: TRBJ2-1
d_gene: TRBD2
v_gene: TRBV27
abundance: many
CDR3nt: TGTGCCAGCAGTCCCTCACTAGCGGGGGTTTACAATGAGCAGTTCTTC
CDR3aa: CASSPSLAGVYNEQFF

j_gene: TRBJ1-5
d_gene: NA
v_gene: TRBV6-1
abundance: NA
CDR3nt: TGTGCCAGCAGTGAAAGGGCGAATCGGTATAGCAATCAGCCCCAGCATTTT
CDR3aa: CASSERANRYSNQPQHF

j_gene: TRBJ2-5
d_gene: NA
v_gene: TRBV20-1
abundance: many
CDR3nt: TGCAGTGCTAGACCCCTCGGGGCCAGCAAACAAGAGACCCAGTACTTC
CDR3aa: CSARPLGASKQETQYF

j_gene: TRBJ2-3
d_gene: TRBD1
v_gene: TRBV7-2
abundance: many
CDR3nt: TGTGCCAGCAGCTTTTCCGGGACAGGGACATACGGAGATACGCAGTATTTT
CDR3aa: CASSFSGTGTYGDTQYF

j_gene: TRBJ2-7
d_gene: NA
v_gene: TRBV2
abundance: many
CDR3nt: TGTGCCAGTATAAGGACAGAGTTTTCCTACGAGCAGTACTTC
CDR3aa: CASIRTEFSYEQYF

j_gene: TRBJ1-1
d_gene: NA
v_gene: TRBV6-1
abundance: many
CDR3nt: TGTGCCAGCAGCCCAGGGTTGGTAGCTTTCTTT
CDR3aa: CASSPGLVAFF

j_gene: TRBJ2-3
d_gene: NA
v_gene: TRBV10-3
abundance: few
CDR3nt: TGTGCCATCAGCGAGGGGATAGCGGGCACAGATACGCAGTATTTT
CDR3aa: CAISEGIAGTDTQYF

j_gene: TRBJ2-7
d_gene: NA
v_gene: TRBV29-1
abundance: many
CDR3nt: TGCAGCGTTGTTTCCGGGACGGGGCCCTACGAGCAGTACTTC
CDR3aa: CSVVSGTGPYEQYF

j_gene: TRBJ2-1
d_gene: NA
v_gene: TRBV12-3/TRBV12-4
abundance: many
CDR3nt: TGTGCGAGCATAATAGGTGGGTCCTACAATGAGCAGTTCTTC
CDR3aa: CASIIGGSYNEQFF

j_gene: TRBJ1-1
d_gene: NA
v_gene: TRBV2
abundance: many
CDR3nt: TGTGCCAGCAGTGTAGTGTTGACTGAAGCTTTCTTT
CDR3aa: CASSVVLTEAFF

j_gene: TRBJ2-7
d_gene: NA
v_gene: TRBV5-1
abundance: many
CDR3nt: TGCGCCAGCAGCTTGGAGGCAGGGATAGGCTACGAGCAGTACTTC
CDR3aa: CASSLEAGIGYEQYF

j_gene: TRBJ2-7
d_gene: TRBD1
v_gene: TRBV19
abundance: NA
CDR3nt: TGTGCCAGTGCAAGGGACAGAGGATACGAGCAGTACTTC
CDR3aa: CASARDRGYEQYF

j_gene: TRBJ2-5
d_gene: NA
v_gene: TRBV20-1
abundance: many
CDR3nt: TGCAGTGCTGTGAAATGGAGGGGTCAGACCCAGTACTTC
CDR3aa: CSAVKWRGQTQYF

j_gene: TRBJ1-1
d_gene: NA
v_gene: TRBV28
abundance: many
CDR3nt: TGTGCCAGCAACACGGTGAACACTGAAGCTTTCTTT
CDR3aa: CASNTVNTEAFF

j_gene: TRBJ1-1
d_gene: NA
v_gene: TRBV11-2
abundance: NA
CDR3nt: TGTGCCAGCAGCTGGGACGAGAACACTGAAGCTTTCTTT
CDR3aa: CASSWDENTEAFF

j_gene: TRBJ2-1
d_gene: NA
v_gene: TRBV28
abundance: many
CDR3nt: TGTGCCAGCAGTTCCCGGGACGGAAACAATGAGCAGTTCTTC
CDR3aa: CASSSRDGNNEQFF